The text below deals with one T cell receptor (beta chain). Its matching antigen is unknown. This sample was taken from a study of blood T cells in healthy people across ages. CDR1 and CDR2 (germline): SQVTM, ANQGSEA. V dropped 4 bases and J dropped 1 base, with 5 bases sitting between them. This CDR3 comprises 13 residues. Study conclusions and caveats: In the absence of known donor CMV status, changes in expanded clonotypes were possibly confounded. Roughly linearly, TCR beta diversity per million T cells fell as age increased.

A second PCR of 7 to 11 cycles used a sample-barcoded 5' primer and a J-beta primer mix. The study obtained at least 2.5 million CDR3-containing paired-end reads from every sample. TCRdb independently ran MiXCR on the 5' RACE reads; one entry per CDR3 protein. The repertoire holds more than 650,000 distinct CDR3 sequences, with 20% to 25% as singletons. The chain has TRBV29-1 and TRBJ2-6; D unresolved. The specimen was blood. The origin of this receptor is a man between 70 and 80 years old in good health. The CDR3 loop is CSVGQSGANVLTF. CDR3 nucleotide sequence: TGCAGCGTTGGCCAGTCTGGGGCCAACGTCCTGACTTTC.